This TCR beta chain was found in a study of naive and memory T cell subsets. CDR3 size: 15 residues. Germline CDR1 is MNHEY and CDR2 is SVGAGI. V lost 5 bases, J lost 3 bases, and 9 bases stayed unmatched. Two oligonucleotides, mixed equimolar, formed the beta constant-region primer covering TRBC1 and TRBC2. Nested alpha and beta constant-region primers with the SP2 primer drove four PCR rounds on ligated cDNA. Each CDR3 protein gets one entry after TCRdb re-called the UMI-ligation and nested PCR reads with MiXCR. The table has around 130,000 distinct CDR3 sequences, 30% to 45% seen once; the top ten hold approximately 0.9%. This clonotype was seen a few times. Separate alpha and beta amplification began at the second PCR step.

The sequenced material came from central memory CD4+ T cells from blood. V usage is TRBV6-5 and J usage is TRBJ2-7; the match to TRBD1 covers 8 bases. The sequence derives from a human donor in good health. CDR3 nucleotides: TGTGCCAGCAGTAAGGACGGACAGGGAGGCTACGAGCAGTACTTC. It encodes CASSKDGQGGYEQYF.